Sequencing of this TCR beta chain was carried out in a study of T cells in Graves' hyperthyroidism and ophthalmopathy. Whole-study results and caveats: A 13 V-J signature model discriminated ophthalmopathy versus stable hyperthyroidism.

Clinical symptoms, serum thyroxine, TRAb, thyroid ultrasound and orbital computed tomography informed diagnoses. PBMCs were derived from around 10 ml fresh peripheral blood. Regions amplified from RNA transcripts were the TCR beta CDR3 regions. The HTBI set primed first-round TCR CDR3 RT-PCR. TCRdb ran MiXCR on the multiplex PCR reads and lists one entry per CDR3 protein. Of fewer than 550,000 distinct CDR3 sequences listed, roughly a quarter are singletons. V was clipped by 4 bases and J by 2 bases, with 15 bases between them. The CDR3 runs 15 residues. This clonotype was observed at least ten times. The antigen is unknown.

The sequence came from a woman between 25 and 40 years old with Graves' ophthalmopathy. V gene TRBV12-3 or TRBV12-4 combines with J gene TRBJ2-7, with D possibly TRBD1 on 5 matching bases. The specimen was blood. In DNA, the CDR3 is TGTGCCAGCAGTTCCAGGGATCCTCGCGCCTACGAGCAGTACTTC. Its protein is CASSSRDPRAYEQYF.